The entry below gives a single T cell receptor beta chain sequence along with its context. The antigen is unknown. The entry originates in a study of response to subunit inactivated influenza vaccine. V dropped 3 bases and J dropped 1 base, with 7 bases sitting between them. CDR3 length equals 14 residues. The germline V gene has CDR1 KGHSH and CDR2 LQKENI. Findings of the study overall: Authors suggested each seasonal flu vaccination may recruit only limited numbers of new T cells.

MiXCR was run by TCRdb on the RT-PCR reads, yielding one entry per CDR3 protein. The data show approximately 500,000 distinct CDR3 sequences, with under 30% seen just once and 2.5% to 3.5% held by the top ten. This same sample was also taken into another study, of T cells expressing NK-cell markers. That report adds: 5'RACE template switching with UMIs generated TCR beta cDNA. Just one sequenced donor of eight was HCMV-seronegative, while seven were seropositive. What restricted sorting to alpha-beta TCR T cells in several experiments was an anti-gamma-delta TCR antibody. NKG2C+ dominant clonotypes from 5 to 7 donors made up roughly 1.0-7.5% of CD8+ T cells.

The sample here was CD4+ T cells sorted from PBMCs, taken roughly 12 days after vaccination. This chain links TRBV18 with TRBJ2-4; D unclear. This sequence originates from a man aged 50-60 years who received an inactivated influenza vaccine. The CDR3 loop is CASSPLPAKNIQYF. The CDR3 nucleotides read TGTGCCAGCTCACCCCTCCCGGCCAAAAACATTCAGTACTTC. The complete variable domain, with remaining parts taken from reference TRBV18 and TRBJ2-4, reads NAGVMQNPRHLVRRRGQEARLRCSPMKGHSHVYWYRQLPEEGLKFMVYLQKENIIDESGMPKERFSAEFPKEGPSILRIQQVVRGDSAAYFCASSPLPAKNIQYFGAGTRLSVL.